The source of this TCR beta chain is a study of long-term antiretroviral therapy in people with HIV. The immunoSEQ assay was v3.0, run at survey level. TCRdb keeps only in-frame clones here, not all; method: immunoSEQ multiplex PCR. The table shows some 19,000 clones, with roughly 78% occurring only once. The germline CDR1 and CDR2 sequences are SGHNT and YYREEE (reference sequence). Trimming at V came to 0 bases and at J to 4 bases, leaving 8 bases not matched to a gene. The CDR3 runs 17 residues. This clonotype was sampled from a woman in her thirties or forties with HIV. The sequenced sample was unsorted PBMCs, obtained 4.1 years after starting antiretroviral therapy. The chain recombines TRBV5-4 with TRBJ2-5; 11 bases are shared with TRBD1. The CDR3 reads CASSLGGSGTGGETQYF. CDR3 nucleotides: TGTGCCAGCAGCTTGGGGGGATCCGGGACAGGGGGAGAGACCCAGTACTTC.